Listed below are T cell receptor beta chains from one sample, sequenced in a study of a mutant IDH1 vaccine in newly diagnosed glioma. No cognate antigen is known for these TCRs. Some clones are missing from TCRdb's copy, which holds only in-frame ones; the method was immunoSEQ multiplex PCR. Here the sample spans approximately 57,000 clones, 70% to 85% being singletons. The sequences come from PBMCs, collected from a glioma patient whose treatment included an IDH1 peptide vaccine. These TCRs come from a woman aged 18-35 years with glioma. Some clones in this sample may be carry-over from other donors' samples. CDR3s include the opening cysteine and the closing phenylalanine or tryptophan. The order of the fields is clone size, J gene, D gene, V gene, CDR3 DNA, CDR3 protein. A D gene is named only where the DNA matches it firmly. Clone size appears in some rows only: once, few, many, or a class for an expanded clone.

abundance: -
j_gene: TRBJ2-2
d_gene: -
v_gene: TRBV5-4
CDR3nt: TGTGCCAGCAGCCCGAGGGGGGGCCAAAGTCCCGGGGAGCTGTTTTTT
CDR3aa: CASSPRGGQSPGELFF

abundance: few
j_gene: TRBJ2-1
d_gene: TRBD2
v_gene: TRBV29-1
CDR3nt: TGCAGCGTTGAAGATTTTAGGGGGACTAGCGGTGCAAATGAGCAGTTCTTC
CDR3aa: CSVEDFRGTSGANEQFF

abundance: -
j_gene: TRBJ2-3
d_gene: -
v_gene: TRBV5-5
CDR3nt: TGTGCCAGCAGCTTCCTACACAGCACAGATACGCAGTATTTT
CDR3aa: CASSFLHSTDTQYF

abundance: -
j_gene: TRBJ2-5
d_gene: -
v_gene: TRBV7-2
CDR3nt: TGTGCCAGCAGCGGGTCGGGGGAGACCCAGTACTTC
CDR3aa: CASSGSGETQYF

abundance: -
j_gene: TRBJ2-5
d_gene: -
v_gene: TRBV7-2
CDR3nt: TGTGCCAGCAGCTTCTCAGTCCCCGCACAAGAGACCCAGTACTTC
CDR3aa: CASSFSVPAQETQYF

abundance: -
j_gene: TRBJ1-2
d_gene: -
v_gene: TRBV15
CDR3nt: TGTGCCACCAGCAGAGATCGAGGGTCCGAGGACTATGGCTACACCTTC
CDR3aa: CATSRDRGSEDYGYTF

abundance: -
j_gene: TRBJ1-5
d_gene: -
v_gene: TRBV7-2
CDR3nt: TGCGCCAGCAGCTTAGGGGTAAATCAGCCCCAGCATTTT
CDR3aa: CASSLGVNQPQHF

abundance: -
j_gene: TRBJ2-7
d_gene: -
v_gene: TRBV6-1
CDR3nt: TGTGCCAGCAGTGAAATGTGGAAGGCCTCCTACGAGCAGTACTTC
CDR3aa: CASSEMWKASYEQYF

abundance: -
j_gene: TRBJ2-5
d_gene: TRBD2
v_gene: TRBV27
CDR3nt: TGTGCCAGCAGGTTAGCGGGGGGTATCCAAGAGACCCAGTACTTC
CDR3aa: CASRLAGGIQETQYF

abundance: -
j_gene: TRBJ2-6
d_gene: -
v_gene: TRBV7-9
CDR3nt: TGTGCCAGCAATCCGCTCTCTGGGGCCAACGTCCTGACTTTC
CDR3aa: CASNPLSGANVLTF

abundance: -
j_gene: TRBJ1-4
d_gene: TRBD1
v_gene: TRBV5-4
CDR3nt: TGTGCCAGCAGCCGCGCCTCAGGGGGGCCTAATGAAAAACTGTTTTTT
CDR3aa: CASSRASGGPNEKLFF

abundance: -
j_gene: TRBJ1-4
d_gene: TRBD1
v_gene: TRBV5-1
CDR3nt: TGCGCCAGCAGCTCGGGACAGTATGAAAAACTGTTTTTT
CDR3aa: CASSSGQYEKLFF

abundance: -
j_gene: TRBJ2-1
d_gene: TRBD2
v_gene: TRBV9
CDR3nt: TGTGCCAGCAGCGTTAGCGGGAGAAGTAGGGATGAGCAGTTCTTC
CDR3aa: CASSVSGRSRDEQFF

abundance: few
j_gene: TRBJ1-2
d_gene: TRBD1
v_gene: TRBV9
CDR3nt: TGTGCCAGTGGGACAGGGGGCAACTATGGCTACACCTTC
CDR3aa: CASGTGGNYGYTF

abundance: -
j_gene: TRBJ2-1
d_gene: TRBD2
v_gene: TRBV14
CDR3nt: TGTGCCAGCAGACCAGCGGGAGTAAGGAATGAGCAGTTCTTC
CDR3aa: CASRPAGVRNEQFF

abundance: -
j_gene: TRBJ1-1
d_gene: -
v_gene: TRBV25-1
CDR3nt: TGTGCCAGCAGTGAATTTGGGGCAGCCGAAGCTTTCTTT
CDR3aa: CASSEFGAAEAFF

abundance: -
j_gene: TRBJ1-1
d_gene: -
v_gene: TRBV11-2
CDR3nt: TGTGCCAGCAGCTTAGTTGGCGGGGTAACTGAAGCTTTCTTT
CDR3aa: CASSLVGGVTEAFF

abundance: -
j_gene: TRBJ2-7
d_gene: -
v_gene: TRBV9
CDR3nt: TGTGCCAGCAGCAATTCTAACGGGATTTCCTACGAGCAGTACTTC
CDR3aa: CASSNSNGISYEQYF

abundance: -
j_gene: TRBJ2-5
d_gene: TRBD2
v_gene: TRBV18
CDR3nt: TGTGCCAGCTCCCCCATACTAGCGGGAGTGGTAGAGACCCAGTACTTC
CDR3aa: CASSPILAGVVETQYF

abundance: -
j_gene: TRBJ2-7
d_gene: TRBD2
v_gene: TRBV5-1
CDR3nt: TGCGCCAGCAGCTTGGAAATGGCTAGCGGGCACTACGAGCAGTACTTC
CDR3aa: CASSLEMASGHYEQYF